Below, 30 T cell receptor beta chains from the same sample are listed, as sequenced in a study of T cells in Graves' hyperthyroidism and ophthalmopathy. Amplification of TCR beta CDR3 regions was performed using RNA transcripts as template. The HTBI primer set was used in a first-round RT-PCR of the TCR CDR3. TCRdb fed the multiplex PCR reads into MiXCR, producing one record per CDR3 protein. The data show roughly 380,000 distinct CDR3 sequences, roughly 14% seen once. Sequencing used blood. The receptors stem from a woman in her fifties or sixties with Graves' hyperthyroidism.

This clonotype was found many times. The chain combines TRBV18 with TRBJ2-7; D uncertain. CDR3 length: 14 residues. Germline values: CDR1 KGHSH, CDR2 LQKENI. V shed 6 bases and J shed 7 bases, with 19 bases lying between them. CDR3 sequence: CASSRVTSPREQYF. The DNA of the CDR3 is TGTGCCAGCTCCCGAGTGACTTCTCCTCGGGAGCAGTACTTC.

This clonotype was picked up many times. The gene calls are TRBV6-5 and TRBJ2-7; 8 bases agree with TRBD1. After removal of 0 bases from V and 4 bases from J, the junction contained 5 bases not matched to a gene. Germline CDR1 and CDR2: MNHEY and SVGAGI. CDR3 length: 15 amino acids. This CDR3 is CASSYSPGGTYEQYF. The DNA for the CDR3 is TGTGCCAGCAGTTACTCTCCAGGGGGCACGTACGAGCAGTACTTC.

The table lists this clonotype with a few counts. The rearrangement joins TRBV4-1 to TRBJ1-1, with D perhaps TRBD1 (6 bases). The V gene's germline CDR1 is MGHRA and CDR2 YSYEKL. The CDR3 length is 14 residues. The V end lost 0 bases, the J end lost 7 bases, and 12 bases lay between the germline ends. In nucleotides, the CDR3 is TGCGCCAGCAGCCAAGATCGGACAGTTGGTGAAGCTTTCTTT. It is translated as CASSQDRTVGEAFF.

This chain uses TRBV12-5 with TRBJ1-5; possible D gene TRBD1, 6 bases. Per germline, CDR1 LGHNT and CDR2 FRNRAP. V lost 0 bases, J lost 7 bases, and 13 bases lay in between. This CDR3 contains 15 residues. In DNA, the CDR3 is TGTGCTAGTGGTTTGGTAGGGGGGGTTGAGCAGCCCCAGCATTTT. Its translation: CASGLVGGVEQPQHF.

There are many counts of this clonotype. The J gene is TRBJ2-5, the V gene TRBV6-2 or TRBV6-3; 13 bases align to TRBD2. Germline V gene lookup returns CDR1 MNHEY and CDR2 SVGEGT. The CDR3 loop spans 15 amino acids. Trimming took 4 bases from V and 11 from J; bases not matched to a gene: 10. The chain's CDR3 is CASSSRGTSGDNQYF. The CDR3 coding sequence is TGTGCCAGCAGTTCCAGGGGGACTAGCGGGGACAATCAGTACTTC.

This clonotype was seen ten or more times. The chain combines TRBV28 with TRBJ1-2; D is possibly TRBD1 (5 bases). Germline CDR1 is MDHEN and CDR2 is SYDVKM. This CDR3 has 14 amino acids. The V gene lost 1 base and the J gene lost 4 bases, with 10 bases spanning the gap. The CDR3 region is CASSLSQGSYGYTF. The DNA for the CDR3 is TGTGCCAGCAGTTTATCCCAGGGCAGCTATGGCTACACCTTC.

The rearrangement uses TRBV29-1 and TRBJ2-7; D not certain. The ends were cut back, 6 bases at V and 0 bases at J, with 9 bases in the middle. Germline V CDR1 and CDR2: SQVTM, ANQGSEA. This CDR3 comprises 12 residues. CDR3 in DNA: TGCAGCGTGATATTACCCTCCTACGAGCAGTACTTC. This codes for CSVILPSYEQYF.

The V and J genes are TRBV7-9 and TRBJ2-1, with 14 bases aligning to TRBD2. Germline V lookup: CDR1 SEHNR, CDR2 FQNEAQ (reference sequence). J gave up 9 bases and V 5 bases, and 15 bases lay outside the gene matches. The CDR3 has 18 amino acids. CDR3 coding DNA: TGTGCCAGCAGCGGACTAGCGGGAGGTGTTAACTACCTTGGTGAGCAGTTCTTC. The encoded protein is CASSGLAGGVNYLGEQFF.

This clonotype was recorded at least ten times. V gene TRBV27 combines with J gene TRBJ2-5, with 9 positions matching TRBD2. The trim removed 2 bases at V and 6 bases at J, leaving 13 bases unmatched. Looked up from germline, CDR1 is MNHEY and CDR2 is SMNVEV (reference sequence). The CDR3 length is 17 residues. The chain's CDR3 is CASSLVWSSSGKQTQYF. Here the CDR3 DNA reads TGTGCCAGCAGTTTAGTGTGGTCGTCTAGCGGGAAACAGACCCAGTACTTC.

There are a few counts of this clonotype. The rearrangement joins TRBV11-2 to TRBJ2-2; no reliable D call. CDR1 is SGHAT and CDR2 is FQNNGV in the germline V gene. V shed 0 bases and J shed 5 bases, with 4 bases lying between them. The CDR3 totals 13 residues. Here the CDR3 reads CASSLESTGELFF. The CDR3 region has the DNA TGTGCCAGCAGCTTAGAGTCTACCGGGGAGCTGTTTTTT.

This clonotype was found many times. The J gene is TRBJ1-4, the V gene TRBV28; a possible D gene is TRBD1 (5 bases). CDR3 size: 14 residues. The V and J ends lost 7 bases and 10 bases respectively, with 19 bases between them. Germline CDR1 and CDR2: MDHEN and SYDVKM. DNA of the CDR3: TGTGCCAGCACAGCGGCGAGCGGGGGTGCAAAACTGTTTTTT. This encodes CASTAASGGAKLFF.

This clonotype was seen only once. The rearrangement links TRBV20-1 to TRBJ1-2; 12 bases agree with TRBD1. Germline V gene lookup returns CDR1 DFQATT and CDR2 SNEGSKA (reference sequence). V lost 0 bases to trimming and J lost 8 bases; unmatched junction nucleotides: 7. CDR3 size: 15 residues. Here the CDR3 reads CSARDKGQGAGGYTF. CDR3 DNA sequence: TGCAGTGCTAGAGATAAGGGACAGGGGGCGGGCGGCTACACCTTC.

This clonotype came up a few times. The chain carries TRBV30 and TRBJ1-1, with D possibly being TRBD1 (5 bases). Germline CDR1 and CDR2: GTSNPN and SVGIG (reference sequence). CDR3 length: 12 residues. The germline V and J ends were trimmed by 5 bases and 10 bases, with 17 bases remaining between them. The CDR3 DNA reads as TGTGCCTGGGAGGGTGGGGGAGCTTTAGCTTTCTTT. Its translation is CAWEGGGALAFF.

There are many counts of this clonotype. This chain links TRBV28 with TRBJ2-7, with D perhaps TRBD1 (6 bases). The germline gives CDR1 MDHEN, CDR2 SYDVKM. The CDR3 length is 13 residues. Trimming took off 8 bases at V and 2 bases at J, with 13 bases between the two ends. CDR3 bases: TGTGCCAGCGGTAGACAGGAGCCCTACGAGCAGTACTTC. The encoded protein is CASGRQEPYEQYF.

This clonotype was seen many times. The rearrangement uses TRBV20-1 and TRBJ2-1; the match to TRBD2 covers 14 bases. J was trimmed by 1 base and V by 7 bases; bases with no gene match: 9. The CDR3 loop spans 17 amino acids. Germline values: CDR1 DFQATT, CDR2 SNEGSKA (reference sequence). CDR3 sequence: CSGGLAGVRGSYNEQFF. As DNA, the CDR3 is TGCAGTGGGGGACTAGCGGGAGTCCGAGGGTCCTACAATGAGCAGTTCTTC.

This clonotype has only a few counts. The V gene is TRBV12-5, the J gene TRBJ1-5; D call uncertain. Trimming pared 3 bases from V and 0 bases from J, leaving 9 bases between. This CDR3 region has 15 residues. Germline V lookup: CDR1 LGHNT, CDR2 FRNRAP. For the CDR3, the DNA is TGTGCTAGTGGTTTCGGGGTTTATAGCAATCAGCCCCAGCATTTT. The encoded protein is CASGFGVYSNQPQHF.

This clonotype came up a few times. The J gene is TRBJ1-4, the V gene TRBV28; 7 nucleotides align to TRBD1. With 8 bases clipped from V and 4 bases from J, the junction kept 7 bases outside the gene matches. This CDR3 is 14 amino acids long. The V gene's germline CDR1 is MDHEN and CDR2 SYDVKM. CDR3 DNA sequence: TGTGCCAGCGGAGGGGACAGCTTTAATGAAAAACTGTTTTTT. Translation: CASGGDSFNEKLFF.

This clonotype showed up many times. The chain combines TRBV24-1 with TRBJ2-2; either TRBD1 or TRBD2 may fit D (5 bases each). In germline, CDR1 is KGHDR, CDR2 SFDVKD. CDR3 length equals 15 residues. Trimming removed 5 bases from V and 5 bases from J, with 14 bases in between. The CDR3 region has the DNA TGTGCCACCAGTGCGGGTGGGGGAGTGACCGGGGAGCTGTTTTTT. Its protein product is CATSAGGGVTGELFF.

This clonotype showed up many times. V usage is TRBV10-3 and J usage is TRBJ2-5; 8 nucleotides agree with TRBD2. Per the germline V gene, CDR1 is ENHRY and CDR2 is SYGVKD. The V gene end was trimmed by 4 bases and the J gene end by 2 bases; junction bases not matched to a gene: 3. CDR3 length equals 14 residues. CDR3: CAISAAGGQETQYF. As DNA, the CDR3 is TGTGCCATCAGTGCGGCGGGAGGTCAAGAGACCCAGTACTTC.

This clonotype occurred many times. The J gene is TRBJ2-1, the V gene TRBV6-1; 10 bases are a match to TRBD2. The germline CDR1 and CDR2 sequences are MNHNS and SASEGT. V lost 6 bases, J lost 9 bases, and 5 bases stayed unmatched. This CDR3 is built from 13 residues. Written as DNA, the CDR3 is TGTGCCAGCAGGGGGCTAGCGGGAGTTGAGCAGTTCTTC. It codes for CASRGLAGVEQFF.

This chain uses TRBV5-1 with TRBJ2-3, with TRBD2 matching 7 bases. CDR1 and CDR2 (germline): SGHRS, YFSETQ. After removal of 3 bases from V and 2 bases from J, the junction contained 3 bases not matched to a gene. CDR3 length: 14 residues. CDR3 amino acids: CASSWGGYTDTQYF. The DNA for the CDR3 is TGCGCCAGCAGCTGGGGGGGATACACAGATACGCAGTATTTT.

V and J are TRBV6-1 and TRBJ2-5, with TRBD1 matching over 8 bases. With V trimmed by 6 bases and J by 5 bases, 5 bases remained unmatched. CDR3 size: 13 residues. The germline V gene has CDR1 MNHNS and CDR2 SASEGT. CDR3 sequence (DNA): TGTGCCAGCAGGGACAGGGTGGATGAGACCCAGTACTTC. Its protein is CASRDRVDETQYF.

This clonotype showed up many times. The rearrangement uses TRBV28 and TRBJ1-2; D is possibly TRBD1 (5 bases). Germline CDR1 reads MDHEN; CDR2 reads SYDVKM. The CDR3 length is 15 residues. The germline V and J ends were trimmed by 5 bases and 5 bases, with 18 bases remaining between them. CDR3 in amino acids: CASSPPLVRGYGYTF. DNA for the CDR3: TGTGCCAGCAGTCCCCCCCTCGTGAGGGGTTATGGCTACACCTTC.

This clonotype was recorded at least ten times. The chain is built from TRBV12-5 and TRBJ1-2, with D maybe TRBD1 (6 bases). This CDR3 comprises 16 residues. Trimming pared 4 bases from V and 0 bases from J, leaving 15 bases between. Germline CDR1 reads LGHNT; CDR2 reads FRNRAP. Written as DNA, the CDR3 is TGTGCTAGTGGTTCCCGCACCGGGACAACTAACTATGGCTACACCTTC. This sequence encodes CASGSRTGTTNYGYTF. Drawing the rest from reference TRBV12-5 and TRBJ1-2, the complete variable domain is DARVTQTPRHKVTEMGQEVTMRCQPILGHNTVFWYRQTMMQGLELLAYFRNRAPLDDSGMPKDRFSAEMPDATLATLKIQPSEPRDSAVYFCASGSRTGTTNYGYTFGSGTRLTVV.

There are many counts of this clonotype. The chain employs TRBV7-2 and TRBJ2-1, with 10 bases identical to TRBD2. Trimming removed 3 bases from V and 6 bases from J; junction bases left unmatched: 5. Germline V lookup: CDR1 SGHTA, CDR2 FQGNSA. This CDR3 has 15 residues. The DNA for the CDR3 is TGTGCCAGCAGCTTCCAAGCGGGAGGGCTCAATGAGCAGTTCTTC. Protein sequence: CASSFQAGGLNEQFF.

This clonotype appeared many times. The rearrangement uses TRBV3-1 and TRBJ1-2; no clear D. The CDR3 totals 14 residues. The germline CDR1 and CDR2 sequences are LGHDT and YNNKEL (reference sequence). V lost 1 base to trimming and J lost 5 bases, with 11 bases between them. CDR3: CASSQVGRLYGYTF. CDR3 in DNA: TGTGCCAGCAGCCAAGTTGGACGGCTTTATGGCTACACCTTC.

This clonotype was observed at least ten times. This chain links TRBV4-2 with TRBJ2-1; 14 nucleotides align to TRBD2. The CDR3 runs 18 residues. Germline CDR1 LGHNA, CDR2 YNFKEQ. The V segment lost 3 bases and the J segment 7 bases; nucleotides outside the gene matches: 11. CDR3 sequence (DNA): TGTGCCAGCAGCCAGACTAGCGGGAGGGCCCGCCGGGTAAATGAGCAGTTCTTC. This gives the protein CASSQTSGRARRVNEQFF.

As for this clonotype: A read error may explain this, as a much larger clone is one base away. The V gene is TRBV19, the J gene TRBJ2-1; no reliable D call. Germline lookup yields CDR1 LNHDA and CDR2 SQIVND (reference sequence). The CDR3 is 15 residues long. Trimming pared 0 bases from V and 10 bases from J, leaving 16 bases between. In DNA form, the CDR3 reads TGTGCCAGTAGTATAGACCCGACCGCGAGCCACGAGCAGTTCTTC. It translates to CASSIDPTASHEQFF. Combining the CDR3 with reference TRBV19 and TRBJ2-1 gives the whole variable domain DGGITQSPKYLFRKEGQNVTLSCEQNLNHDAMYWYRQDPGQGLRLIYYSQIVNDFQKGDIAEGYSVSREKKESFPLTVTSAQKNPTAFYLCASSIDPTASHEQFFGPGTRLTVL.

This clonotype has ten or more counts. The chain carries TRBV5-6 and TRBJ2-3; the D gene is possibly TRBD2 (6 bases). In germline, CDR1 is SGHDT, CDR2 YYEEEE. This CDR3 spans 15 amino acids. The V and J ends lost 2 bases and 0 bases respectively, with 10 bases between them. CDR3 bases: TGTGCCAGCAGCTTTCGGGGGAAGAGCACAGATACGCAGTATTTT. As protein: CASSFRGKSTDTQYF. Based on the CDR3 plus reference TRBV5-6 and TRBJ2-3, the full variable domain is DAGVTQSPTHLIKTRGQQVTLRCSPKSGHDTVSWYQQALGQGPQFIFQYYEEEERQRGNFPDRFSGHQFPNYSSELNVNALLLGDSALYLCASSFRGKSTDTQYFGPGTRLTVL.

This clonotype came up many times. Here the CDR3 reads CSARDVGQGSYNEQFF. CDR3 coding DNA: TGCAGTGCTAGAGATGTGGGGCAGGGATCCTACAATGAGCAGTTCTTC. This chain joins TRBV20-1 and TRBJ2-1, with D perhaps matching TRBD1 (5 bases). Germline-derived CDR1 and CDR2 are DFQATT and SNEGSKA (reference sequence). V was trimmed by 0 bases and J by 1 base, leaving 13 bases between them. The CDR3 loop spans 16 amino acids.